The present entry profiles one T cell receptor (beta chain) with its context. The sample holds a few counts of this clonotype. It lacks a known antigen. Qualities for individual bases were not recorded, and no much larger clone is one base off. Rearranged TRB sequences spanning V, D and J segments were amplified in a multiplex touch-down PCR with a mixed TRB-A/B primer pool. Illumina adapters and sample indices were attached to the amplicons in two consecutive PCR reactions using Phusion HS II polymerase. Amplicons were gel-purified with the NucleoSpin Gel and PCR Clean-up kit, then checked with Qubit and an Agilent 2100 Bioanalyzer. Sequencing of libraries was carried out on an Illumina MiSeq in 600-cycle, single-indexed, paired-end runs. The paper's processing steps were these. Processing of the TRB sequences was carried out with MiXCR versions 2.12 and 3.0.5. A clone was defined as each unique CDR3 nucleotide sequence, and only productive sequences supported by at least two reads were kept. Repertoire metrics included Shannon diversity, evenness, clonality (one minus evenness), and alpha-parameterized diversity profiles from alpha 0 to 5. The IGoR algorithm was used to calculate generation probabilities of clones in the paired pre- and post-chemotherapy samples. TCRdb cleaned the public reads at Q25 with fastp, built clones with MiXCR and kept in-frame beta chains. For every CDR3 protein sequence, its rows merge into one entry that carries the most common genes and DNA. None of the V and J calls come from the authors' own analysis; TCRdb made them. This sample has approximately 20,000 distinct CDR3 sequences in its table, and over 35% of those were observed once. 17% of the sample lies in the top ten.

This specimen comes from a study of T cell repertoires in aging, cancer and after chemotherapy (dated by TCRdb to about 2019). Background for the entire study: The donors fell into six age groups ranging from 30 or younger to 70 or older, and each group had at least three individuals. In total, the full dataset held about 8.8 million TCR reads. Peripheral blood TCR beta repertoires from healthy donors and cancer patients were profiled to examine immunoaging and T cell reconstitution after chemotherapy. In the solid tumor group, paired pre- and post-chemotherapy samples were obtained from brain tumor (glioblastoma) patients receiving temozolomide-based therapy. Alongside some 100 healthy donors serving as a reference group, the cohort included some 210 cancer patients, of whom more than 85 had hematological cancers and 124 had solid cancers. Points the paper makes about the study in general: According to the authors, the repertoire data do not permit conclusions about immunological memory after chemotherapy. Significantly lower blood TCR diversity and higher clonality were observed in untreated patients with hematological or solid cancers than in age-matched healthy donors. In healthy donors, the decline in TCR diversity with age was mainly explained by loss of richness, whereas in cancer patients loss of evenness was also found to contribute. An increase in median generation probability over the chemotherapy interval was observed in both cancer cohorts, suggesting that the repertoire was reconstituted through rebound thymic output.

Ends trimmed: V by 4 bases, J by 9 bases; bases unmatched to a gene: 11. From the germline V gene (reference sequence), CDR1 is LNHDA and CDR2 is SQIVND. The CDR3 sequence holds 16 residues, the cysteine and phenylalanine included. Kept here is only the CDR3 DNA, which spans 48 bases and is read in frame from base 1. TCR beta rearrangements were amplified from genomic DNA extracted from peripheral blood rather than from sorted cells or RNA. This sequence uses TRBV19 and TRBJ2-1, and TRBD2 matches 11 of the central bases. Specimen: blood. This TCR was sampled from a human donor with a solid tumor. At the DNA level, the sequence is TGTGCCAGTAGTACCCGAGGGACTAGCGGAAGGGGTGAGCAGTTCTTC. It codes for CASSTRGTSGRGEQFF. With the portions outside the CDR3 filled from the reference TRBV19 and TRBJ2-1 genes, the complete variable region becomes DGGITQSPKYLFRKEGQNVTLSCEQNLNHDAMYWYRQDPGQGLRLIYYSQIVNDFQKGDIAEGYSVSREKKESFPLTVTSAQKNPTAFYLCASSTRGTSGRGEQFFGPGTRLTVL.